This TCR beta chain was sequenced during a study of beta chain features in type 1 diabetes (dated by TCRdb to 2016 to 2019). For context, the study as a whole: Mean age, gender distribution, total cell number and subset yield were not different between patients and healthy donors. Across all samples, fewer than 130 million sorted cells were examined, and cell number per subset correlated strongly with RNA yield. The study compared TCRB repertoires of sorted circulating CD4+ T cell subsets between recently diagnosed type 1 diabetes patients and matched healthy donors. Regulatory and stem cell-like memory subsets were isolated from only 8 patients and about 8 healthy donors, whereas naive and central memory subsets came from all 28 donors.

What the authors observed across the whole study: Because cDNA was sequenced instead of genomic DNA, highly expressing activated cells could be over-represented, though the groups showed no difference in activation or CD3 levels. Shorter templates might be favored by PCR, yet because patient and control samples were amplified and corrected together, any such skew would affect both groups equally. A moderate but significant shortening of TCRB CDR3 length was observed in type 1 diabetes patients in all four CD4+ subsets. At VDJ recombination sites, type 1 diabetes patients had fewer insertions and more deleted nucleotides, which implies abnormalities in thymic rearrangement. Only small numbers of individuals were included in the HLA sub-analyses, which left unresolved whether HLA type had any influence on TCRB rearrangement. Naive, central memory and regulatory TCRB repertoires appeared to be more alike among patients than among healthy donors.

Comments on this clone: There is no known antigen for this receptor. Base quality data are lacking; no much larger clone is found one base away.

The CDR3 runs 14 residues from the cysteine to the phenylalanine. Only CDR3 DNA is held: 42 bases, read in frame from base 1. CDR1 and CDR2 were assigned from the germline V gene as MNHNS and SASEGT. Trimming takes 4 bases from V and 4 bases from J, and the germline ends sit 13 bases apart. A single peripheral blood draw of about 116 mL on average was collected from each donor into heparinised tubes. Using a panel that included CD45RO, CCR7, CD25, CD127, CD95 and CD27, naive, central memory, regulatory and stem cell-like memory CD4+ T cells were sorted on a BD FACSAria II. All sorted populations exceeded 98% purity. PBMCs were isolated right away by Lymphoprep density gradient centrifugation and were stained directly, without culture. Samples were stained and sorted in pairs, with one healthy donor and one patient per experiment, so that batch effects were minimized. All of the isolated RNA was reverse transcribed with the High Capacity cDNA Reverse Transcription Kit, so expressed TCRB transcripts were sequenced. Deep immunoSEQ sequencing was performed on naive, central memory and regulatory T cell samples, with an average of around 3.4 million total reads per sample. Sorted cells were lysed in RLT buffer, and RNA was extracted using DNase-treated RNeasy Micro or Mini kits according to cell number. To prevent cross-contamination, each cell subset was processed individually, whereas patient and healthy donor samples were processed jointly. The immunoSEQ multiplex PCR was used to amplify TCRB sequences from cDNA, yielding 87-bp fragments that span the CDR3 region. Amplicons were sequenced on the Illumina HiSeq platform. The authors' pipeline ran thus. Synthetic template baselines were used to correct PCR bias computationally, reads within Hamming distance 2 were collapsed together, and singletons that could not be merged were discarded. By aligning reads against IMGT, V, D and J genes, CDR3 length, and insertions or deletions at six rearrangement sites were assigned. Within each subset, clonotype counts were normalized to sorted cell number, after which true diversity and Gini coefficients were computed with the tcR R package. Repertoire sharing was quantified using the overlap coefficient calculated on TCRB nucleotide sequences. Here the immuneACCESS table is served through TCRdb, limited to in-frame sequences with V and J called. Missing clones are a known gap in these copies; in checked studies unresolved V genes cover under half, and the rest lacks a known reason. V and J calls and clone size are copied from that table; D and trimming were computed from the DNA. For this sample the table gives around 250,000 clones, of which about 26% were detected only once. In total, the top ten clones hold roughly 4.1% of the sample.

The sequence was collected from a man aged 30 to 39 in good health. The chain uses TRBV6-1 and TRBJ2-5; TRBD1 is perhaps the D gene, given 5 matching bases. Sample: central memory CD4+ T cells from blood. The nucleotide sequence is TGTGCCAGCAGTGGGCAGGGTAGACGAGAGACCCAGTACTTC. Translated, it gives CASSGQGRRETQYF.